This note documents a single TCR beta chain sequence. Its target antigen remains unknown. Nothing much larger sits one base from this clone, and base qualities are not available. The CDR3 goes from the cysteine to the phenylalanine over 15 residues. Only CDR3 DNA remains: 45 bases, in frame from the first base. Cut back by 1 base and 7 bases, the V and J ends lie 11 bases apart. Sequences MDHEN (CDR1) and SYDVKM (CDR2) are obtained from the germline V gene. The data were taken from a study of control samples from healthy donors and cancer patients (dated by TCRdb to about 2020). Receptor libraries were prepared by the immunoSEQ multiplex PCR assay. TCRdb stores this immuneACCESS table with in-frame sequences only. Part of the clones is absent; in the studies checked, under half of the shortfall reflects unresolved V genes, and no reason is known for the rest. Across this sample there are 110,000 to 150,000 clones, with about 89% seen only once. Of the sample, 4.9% is held by the ten largest clones.

Specimen: blood. The source is a man under 40 in good health. The chain joins TRBV28 to TRBJ1-6, with TRBD1 perhaps the D gene, on 6 matching bases. Read as DNA, the sequence is TGTGCCAGCAGTTTATCACGGGGGCGGAATTCACCCCTCCACTTT. It is translated as CASSLSRGRNSPLHF.